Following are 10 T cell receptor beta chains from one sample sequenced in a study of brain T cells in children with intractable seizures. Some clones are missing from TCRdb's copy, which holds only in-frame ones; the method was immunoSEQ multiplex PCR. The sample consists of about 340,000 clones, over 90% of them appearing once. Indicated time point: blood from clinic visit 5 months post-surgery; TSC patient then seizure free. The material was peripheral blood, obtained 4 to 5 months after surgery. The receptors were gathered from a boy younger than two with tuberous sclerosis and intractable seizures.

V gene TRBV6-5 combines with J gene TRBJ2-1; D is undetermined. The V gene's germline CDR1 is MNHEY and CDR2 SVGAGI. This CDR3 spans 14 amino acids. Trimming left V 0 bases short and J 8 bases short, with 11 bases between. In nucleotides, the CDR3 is TGTGCCAGCAGTTACTCGTCCAGGCAGGATGAGCAGTTCTTC. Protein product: CASSYSSRQDEQFF.

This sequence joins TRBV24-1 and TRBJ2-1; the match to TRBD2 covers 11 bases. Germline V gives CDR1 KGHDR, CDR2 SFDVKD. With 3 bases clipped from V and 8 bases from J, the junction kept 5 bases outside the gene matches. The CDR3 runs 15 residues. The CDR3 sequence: CATSDTSGRFDEQFF. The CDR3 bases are TGTGCCACCAGTGATACTAGCGGGAGATTTGATGAGCAGTTCTTC.

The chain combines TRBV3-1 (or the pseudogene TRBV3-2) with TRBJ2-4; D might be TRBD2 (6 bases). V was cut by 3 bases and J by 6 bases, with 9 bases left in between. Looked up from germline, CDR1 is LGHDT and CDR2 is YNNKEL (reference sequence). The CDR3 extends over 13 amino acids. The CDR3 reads CASSHLLANIQYF. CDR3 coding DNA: TGTGCCAGCAGCCATCTACTAGCAAACATTCAGTACTTC.

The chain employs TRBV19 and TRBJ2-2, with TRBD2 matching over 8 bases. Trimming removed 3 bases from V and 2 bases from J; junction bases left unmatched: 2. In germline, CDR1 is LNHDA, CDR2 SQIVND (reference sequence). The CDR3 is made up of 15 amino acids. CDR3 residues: CASSITSGNTGELFF. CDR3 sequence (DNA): TGTGCCAGTAGTATCACTAGCGGCAACACCGGGGAGCTGTTTTTT. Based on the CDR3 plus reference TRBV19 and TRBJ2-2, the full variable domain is DGGITQSPKYLFRKEGQNVTLSCEQNLNHDAMYWYRQDPGQGLRLIYYSQIVNDFQKGDIAEGYSVSREKKESFPLTVTSAQKNPTAFYLCASSITSGNTGELFFGEGSRLTVL.

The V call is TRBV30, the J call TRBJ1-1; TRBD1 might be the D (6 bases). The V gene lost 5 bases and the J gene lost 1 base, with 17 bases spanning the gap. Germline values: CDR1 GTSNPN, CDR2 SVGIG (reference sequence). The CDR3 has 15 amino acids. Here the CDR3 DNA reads TGTGCCTGGGGTAACGGGGGCCTCGGGAACACTGAAGCTTTCTTT. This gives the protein CAWGNGGLGNTEAFF.

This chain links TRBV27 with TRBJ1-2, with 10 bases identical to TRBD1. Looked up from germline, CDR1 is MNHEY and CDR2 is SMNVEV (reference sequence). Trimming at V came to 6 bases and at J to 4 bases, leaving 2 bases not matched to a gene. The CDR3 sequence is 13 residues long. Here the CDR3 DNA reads TGTGCCAGCAGGGGGACAGGGGCCTATGGCTACACCTTC. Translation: CASRGTGAYGYTF.

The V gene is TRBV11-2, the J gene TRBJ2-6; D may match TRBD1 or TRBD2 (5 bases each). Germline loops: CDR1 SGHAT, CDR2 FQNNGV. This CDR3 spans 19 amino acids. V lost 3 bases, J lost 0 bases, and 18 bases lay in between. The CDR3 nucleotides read TGTGCCAGCAGCTTTCACCCAGGGAGCTCTATCTCTGGGGCCAACGTCCTGACTTTC. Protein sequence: CASSFHPGSSISGANVLTF. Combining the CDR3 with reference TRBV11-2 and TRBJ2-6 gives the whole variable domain EAGVAQSPRYKIIEKRQSVAFWCNPISGHATLYWYQQILGQGPKLLIQFQNNGVVDDSQLPKDRFSAERLKGVDSTLKIQPAKLEDSAVYLCASSFHPGSSISGANVLTFGAGSRLTVL.

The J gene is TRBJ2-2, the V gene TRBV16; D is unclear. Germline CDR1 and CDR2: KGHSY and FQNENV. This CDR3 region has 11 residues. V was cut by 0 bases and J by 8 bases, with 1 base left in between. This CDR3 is CASSQSGELFF. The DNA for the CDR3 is TGTGCCAGCAGCCAATCGGGGGAGCTGTTTTTT.

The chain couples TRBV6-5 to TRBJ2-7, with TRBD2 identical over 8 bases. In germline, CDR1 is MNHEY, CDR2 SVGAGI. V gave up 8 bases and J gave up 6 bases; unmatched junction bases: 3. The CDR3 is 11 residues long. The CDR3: CASREGLEQYF. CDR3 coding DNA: TGTGCCAGCCGGGAGGGCCTCGAGCAGTACTTC.

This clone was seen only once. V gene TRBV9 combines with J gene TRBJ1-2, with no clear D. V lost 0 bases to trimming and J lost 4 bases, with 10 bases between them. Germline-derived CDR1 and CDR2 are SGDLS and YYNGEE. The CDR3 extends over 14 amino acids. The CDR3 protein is CASSVGHSPYGYTF. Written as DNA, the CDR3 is TGTGCCAGCAGCGTAGGGCACAGTCCCTATGGCTACACCTTC.